This passage covers 32 T cell receptor beta chains from one sample sequenced in a study of cytomegalovirus exposure and HLA in healthy donors. 13 Jbeta primers and 60 Vbeta primers were used for the PCR. Assay: immunoSEQ multiplex PCR; the TCRdb copy retains only in-frame clones and omits some. The sample has approximately 140,000 clones, 55% to 80% seen once. The sequenced sample was PBMCs. These receptors were obtained from an older woman in good health and CMV-seropositive.

This chain links TRBV7-2 with TRBJ2-4, with TRBD1 matching 10 bases. From germline, CDR1 is SGHTA and CDR2 FQGNSA. CDR3 length: 15 residues. V lost 2 bases to trimming and J lost 9 bases; unmatched junction nucleotides: 7. CDR3 region: CASSLQSGQGGIQYF. In DNA form, the CDR3 reads TGTGCCAGCAGCTTACAATCAGGACAGGGGGGCATTCAGTACTTC.

The chain couples TRBV29-1 to TRBJ1-4, with D uncertain. In germline, CDR1 is SQVTM, CDR2 ANQGSEA. Trimming removed 1 base from V and 7 bases from J, with 10 bases in between. This CDR3 comprises 13 residues. This CDR3 reads CSVEGAEGEKLFF. The CDR3 bases are TGCAGCGTTGAAGGGGCCGAGGGTGAAAAACTGTTTTTT.

The chain employs TRBV7-6 and TRBJ1-1; maybe TRBD1 (5 bases). Germline V gene sequence: CDR1 SGHVS, CDR2 FNYEAQ. The CDR3 extends over 13 amino acids. Trimming removed 0 bases at V and 7 bases at J, with 9 bases between. The CDR3: CASSLAGGGEAFF. CDR3 DNA: TGTGCCAGCAGCTTAGCTGGGGGGGGTGAAGCTTTCTTT. The full variable domain, its missing parts supplied by reference TRBV7-6 and TRBJ1-1, is GAGVSQSPRYKVTKRGQDVALRCDPISGHVSLYWYRQALGQGPEFLTYFNYEAQQDKSGLPNDRFSAERPEGSISTLTIQRTEQRDSAMYRCASSLAGGGEAFFGQGTRLTVV.

In its sample, this clone was seen once. This chain joins TRBV18 and TRBJ2-7; D may be TRBD2 (5 bases). Germline V CDR1 and CDR2: KGHSH, LQKENI. The CDR3 spans 13 residues. Trimming pared 1 base from V and 4 bases from J, leaving 8 bases between. Here the CDR3 DNA reads TGTGCCAGCTCACCACGCGGGCAGTACGAGCAGTACTTC. Amino acid sequence: CASSPRGQYEQYF.

The chain employs TRBV9 and TRBJ2-6, with 13 bases aligning to TRBD2. Unmatched junction bases numbered 3, after V lost 4 bases and J lost 2 bases. The CDR3 covers 17 residues. CDR1 and CDR2 from the germline V gene are SGDLS and YYNGEE. The CDR3, as DNA: TGTGCCAGCAGCATCGGGACTAGCGGGACTGGGGCCAACGTCCTGACTTTC. Translation gives CASSIGTSGTGANVLTF.

For this clone: One end of the junction is discordant with germline, which a read error may explain. V gene TRBV28 combines with J gene TRBJ2-2; possible D gene TRBD1, 5 bases. CDR1 MDHEN and CDR2 SYDVKM come from the germline V gene. CDR3 length: 16 residues. This chain's CDR3 is CASSPYRSLGTRELFF. CDR3 coding DNA: TGTGCCAGCAGTCCATACAGGAGTTTGGGCACCAGGGAGCTGTTTTTT.

The table lists this clone with a few counts. V and J are TRBV7-9 and TRBJ2-5, with 8 bases fitting TRBD2. V lost 6 bases to trimming and J lost 5 bases; unmatched junction nucleotides: 8. CDR3 length equals 14 residues. CDR1 is SEHNR and CDR2 is FQNEAQ in the germline V gene (reference sequence). The DNA of the CDR3 is TGTGCCAGCAGTACATTAGCGGGAAGGGAGACCCAGTACTTC. Translating it yields CASSTLAGRETQYF.

This clone was detected a few times. The chain is built from TRBV5-1 and TRBJ1-6; D is unresolved. Germline-derived CDR1 and CDR2 are SGHRS and YFSETQ. Trimming shortened V by 0 bases and J by 8 bases, and 6 bases separated the two germline ends. The CDR3 runs to 13 residues. CDR3 DNA sequence: TGCGCCAGCAGCTTGGTCAATGATTCACCCCTCCACTTT. Its protein product is CASSLVNDSPLHF.

This chain connects TRBV30 to TRBJ1-5; 10 bases line up with TRBD1. Germline V gene lookup returns CDR1 GTSNPN and CDR2 SVGIG (reference sequence). Unmatched junction bases numbered 5, after V lost 2 bases and J lost 7 bases. The CDR3 loop spans 14 amino acids. The CDR3 DNA reads TGTGCCTGGAGTTGGGGACAGGGGAACCAGCCCCAGCATTTT. This encodes CAWSWGQGNQPQHF.

This clone has more than one count but fewer than ten. The V call is TRBV19, the J call TRBJ1-5; 7 nucleotides line up with TRBD1. CDR1 and CDR2 (germline): LNHDA, SQIVND (reference sequence). This CDR3 spans 13 amino acids. V gave up 6 bases and J gave up 5 bases; unmatched junction bases: 4. CDR3 sequence: CASRNRGDQPQHF. The CDR3 nucleotides are TGTGCCAGTAGAAACAGGGGAGATCAGCCCCAGCATTTT.

This clone has just a few counts. The chain uses TRBV5-8 and TRBJ2-2, with 8 bases identical to TRBD2. J lost 6 bases, V lost 4 bases, and 2 bases had no gene match. The CDR3 contains 13 residues. Germline-derived CDR1 and CDR2 are SGHTS and YDEGEE. Here the CDR3 reads CASSPGGAGELFF. As DNA, the CDR3 is TGTGCCAGCAGCCCGGGAGGGGCCGGGGAGCTGTTTTTT.

This clone was seen a few times. The rearrangement links TRBV6-1 to TRBJ1-4; 9 nucleotides match TRBD1. The J segment lost 6 bases and the V segment lost 2 bases, leaving 4 bases of the junction unmatched. This CDR3 has 15 residues. CDR1 and CDR2 (germline): MNHNS, SASEGT. CDR3 nucleotide sequence: TGTGCCAGCAGTGAAACAGGGGGCATGGATGAAAAACTGTTTTTT. Encoded protein: CASSETGGMDEKLFF.

This clone was seen only a few times. The rearrangement joins TRBV14 to TRBJ2-1; the D gene is possibly TRBD2 (6 bases). Germline V gene data show CDR1 as SGHDN and CDR2 as FVKESK. There are 15 residues in the CDR3. V gave up 1 base and J gave up 0 bases, with 7 bases separating them. For the CDR3, the DNA is TGTGCCAGCAGCCAAGCGACTAGCTCCTACAATGAGCAGTTCTTC. Encoded protein: CASSQATSSYNEQFF. Looking up the rest from reference TRBV14 and TRBJ2-1 gives the full variable domain: EAGVTQFPSHSVIEKGQTVTLRCDPISGHDNLYWYRRVMGKEIKFLLHFVKESKQDESGMPNNRFLAERTGGTYSTLKVQPAELEDSGVYFCASSQATSSYNEQFFGPGTRLTVL.

This clone was seen only a few times. J is TRBJ2-2 and V is TRBV5-1; 15 nucleotides line up with TRBD2. CDR1 and CDR2 (germline): SGHRS, YFSETQ. V was pared by 5 bases and J by 8 bases, with 7 bases of the junction left unmatched. The length of the CDR3 is 16 residues. As DNA, the CDR3 is TGCGCCAGCAGATCTGGACTAGCGGGAGGGCCGGGGGAGCTGTTTTTT. Translation: CASRSGLAGGPGELFF.

The chain uses TRBV5-1 and TRBJ2-6; tentatively, D is TRBD2 (5 bases). Trimming took 4 bases from V and 4 from J, leaving 6 bases between them. The CDR3 loop spans 13 amino acids. Germline V gives CDR1 SGHRS, CDR2 YFSETQ. The CDR3 protein is CASSPGGANVLTF. For the CDR3, the DNA is TGCGCCAGCAGCCCGGGGGGGGCCAACGTCCTGACTTTC.

The J gene is TRBJ1-4, the V gene TRBV7-9, with 7 bases identical to TRBD1. The CDR3 is 14 residues long. V lost 6 bases, J lost 7 bases, and 8 bases stayed unmatched. Germline CDR1 is SEHNR and CDR2 is FQNEAQ (reference sequence). The DNA of the CDR3 is TGTGCCAGCAGTTGGGACAGAGAAGGTGAAAAACTGTTTTTT. Amino acids: CASSWDREGEKLFF.

A single count supports this clone. This sequence joins TRBV7-2 and TRBJ2-7; D perhaps matches TRBD1 (5 bases). The germline V gene has CDR1 SGHTA and CDR2 FQGNSA. The CDR3 is 13 residues long. With 1 base removed from V and 7 bases from J, the gap between germline ends came to 11 bases. The CDR3 protein is CASSLVAGREQYF. CDR3 sequence (DNA): TGTGCCAGCAGCTTAGTTGCAGGGCGGGAGCAGTACTTC.

This CDR3 is CASRKLSYNEQFF. The CDR3 DNA sequence: TGTGCCAGCCGTAAACTATCCTACAATGAGCAGTTCTTC. The V call is TRBV7-9, the J call TRBJ2-1; D is undetermined. The V end lost 8 bases, the J end lost 1 base, and 9 bases lay between the germline ends. This CDR3 comprises 13 residues. CDR1 is SEHNR and CDR2 is FQNEAQ in the germline V gene (reference sequence).

The V gene is TRBV29-1, the J gene TRBJ1-1; the D is unclear. CDR3 size: 13 residues. The germline V gene encodes CDR1 SQVTM and CDR2 ANQGSEA. V lost 2 bases to trimming and J lost 0 bases, with 7 bases between them. In DNA form, the CDR3 reads TGCAGCGTTGAACGTACTATGAACACTGAAGCTTTCTTT. Translated, it gives CSVERTMNTEAFF. Full variable domain (outside the CDR3, taken from reference TRBV29-1 and TRBJ1-1): SAVISQKPSRDICQRGTSLTIQCQVDSQVTMMFWYRQQPGQSLTLIATANQGSEATYESGFVIDKFPISRPNLTFSTLTVSNMSPEDSSIYLCSVERTMNTEAFFGQGTRLTVV.

This clone has a handful of counts. The chain is built from TRBV9 and TRBJ1-1, with D tentatively TRBD1 (5 bases). V lost 0 bases and J 1 base, leaving 10 bases between the germline ends. The germline V gene encodes CDR1 SGDLS and CDR2 YYNGEE. The CDR3 extends over 15 amino acids. The CDR3 DNA is TGTGCCAGCAGCGTAGGGGGCGCCCAGAACACTGAAGCTTTCTTT. This encodes CASSVGGAQNTEAFF.

This clone was counted once. The chain joins TRBV9 to TRBJ1-1; maybe TRBD1 (5 bases). Germline lookup yields CDR1 SGDLS and CDR2 YYNGEE. The CDR3 spans 13 residues. The V and J ends lost 3 bases and 7 bases respectively, with 13 bases between them. The CDR3 spells CASSAGRGGEAFF. Here the CDR3 DNA reads TGTGCCAGCAGCGCTGGACGCGGGGGTGAAGCTTTCTTT.

The chain uses TRBV5-1 and TRBJ2-7; D is unresolved. Trimming removed 2 bases from V and 3 bases from J, with 12 bases in between. The CDR3 extends over 14 amino acids. Germline CDR1 SGHRS, CDR2 YFSETQ. As DNA, the CDR3 is TGCGCCAGCAGCTTTGGAGCTTCTATCTACGAGCAGTACTTC. Translation: CASSFGASIYEQYF.

This clone has more than one count but fewer than ten. The rearrangement links TRBV5-4 to TRBJ1-1; D ambiguous. This CDR3 region has 14 residues. Trimming removed 3 bases from V and 2 bases from J, with 11 bases in between. Germline V CDR1 and CDR2: SGHNT, YYREEE (reference sequence). The CDR3: CASSYSGRNTEAFF. CDR3 DNA: TGTGCCAGCAGCTATAGCGGCAGAAACACTGAAGCTTTCTTT. Looking up the rest from reference TRBV5-4 and TRBJ1-1 gives the full variable domain: ETGVTQSPTHLIKTRGQQVTLRCSSQSGHNTVSWYQQALGQGPQFIFQYYREEENGRGNFPPRFSGLQFPNYSSELNVNALELDDSALYLCASSYSGRNTEAFFGQGTRLTVV.

The V gene is TRBV5-1, the J gene TRBJ2-5, with 8 nucleotides matching TRBD2. Per the germline V gene, CDR1 is SGHRS and CDR2 is YFSETQ. This CDR3 has 14 amino acids. V dropped 4 bases and J dropped 4; count of bases not matched to a gene: 6. CDR3 coding DNA: TGCGCCAGCAGCCCCGGACTAGCTGCAGAGACCCAGTACTTC. Protein: CASSPGLAAETQYF.

This clone has a single count. The J gene is TRBJ2-1, the V gene TRBV7-6; 7 bases agree with TRBD2. This CDR3 has 16 amino acids. CDR1 and CDR2 (germline): SGHVS, FNYEAQ. V was clipped by 5 bases and J by 1 base; unmatched bases: 8. The CDR3 region is CASSLRVGGSYNEQFF. The CDR3 nucleotides are TGTGCCAGCAGCCTGCGAGTCGGGGGGTCCTACAATGAGCAGTTCTTC.

Remarks on this clone: This sample includes further DNA sequences coding for the same CDR3. The V and J genes are TRBV7-9 and TRBJ1-2; D remains unclear. This CDR3 contains 17 residues. The germline V gene encodes CDR1 SEHNR and CDR2 FQNEAQ (reference sequence). Trimming pared 2 bases from V and 8 bases from J, leaving 24 bases between. As DNA, the CDR3 is TGTGCCAGCAGCTTACTGCGGCGTCGCGCTGCCTCGGAAGGCTACACCTTC. It is translated as CASSLLRRRAASEGYTF.

The CDR3 sequence is CASRTSASGDEQFF. The CDR3 nucleotides are TGTGCCAGCAGAACTAGCGCCTCGGGCGATGAGCAGTTCTTC. The chain couples TRBV6-5 to TRBJ2-1, with 7 positions matching TRBD2. Germline CDR1 and CDR2: MNHEY and SVGAGI. Germline trimming cut 6 bases from V and 8 bases from J; bases unmatched to any gene: 10. This CDR3 contains 14 residues.

The V and J genes are TRBV7-3 and TRBJ2-3; a weak D match, TRBD1 (5 bases). This CDR3 has 15 residues. Germline V gene lookup returns CDR1 SGHTA and CDR2 FQGTGA. The ends were cut back, 0 bases at V and 2 bases at J, with 9 bases in the middle. CDR3 protein: CASSLTTANTDTQYF. The CDR3 DNA reads as TGTGCCAGCAGCTTAACGACAGCTAACACAGATACGCAGTATTTT. Using reference TRBV7-3 and TRBJ2-3 for the parts outside the CDR3, the full variable domain is GAGVSQTPSNKVTEKGKYVELRCDPISGHTALYWYRQSLGQGPEFLIYFQGTGAADDSGLPNDRFFAVRPEGSVSTLKIQRTERGDSAVYLCASSLTTANTDTQYFGPGTRLTVL.

This chain uses TRBV30 with TRBJ2-1; TRBD1 aligns across 8 bases. V gave up 1 base and J gave up 3 bases; unmatched junction bases: 8. This CDR3 has 16 residues. Per germline, CDR1 GTSNPN and CDR2 SVGIG (reference sequence). CDR3 in amino acids: CAWSALHRGFYNEQFF. The DNA of the CDR3 is TGTGCCTGGAGTGCACTTCACAGGGGGTTCTACAATGAGCAGTTCTTC.

The V gene is TRBV21-1, the J gene TRBJ2-7; the table names TRBD1, a call not compared with the DNA. TRBV21-1 is tagged as a pseudogene. The CDR3 has 14 amino acids. CDR3 DNA sequence: TGTGCCAGCCCCGGGGACAGGGGAGGATACGAGCAGTACTTC. This gives the protein CASPGDRGGYEQYF.

This rearrangement joins TRBV19 to TRBJ2-1; 8 bases align to TRBD1. The J segment lost 0 bases and the V segment lost 5 bases, leaving 3 bases of the junction unmatched. The CDR3 covers 15 residues. Per germline, CDR1 LNHDA and CDR2 SQIVND (reference sequence). The CDR3: CASSGTGGSYNEQFF. CDR3 nucleotide sequence: TGTGCCAGTAGTGGCACAGGGGGCTCCTACAATGAGCAGTTCTTC.

V is TRBV5-4 and J is TRBJ2-3; 11 nucleotides line up with TRBD2. Germline assignment: CDR1 SGHNT and CDR2 YYREEE (reference sequence). The CDR3 is made up of 15 amino acids. V was clipped by 4 bases and J by 7 bases; unmatched bases: 8. CDR3 nucleotide sequence: TGTGCCAGCAGCCGGACTAGCGGGCGGGGGAATACGCAGTATTTT. Translated, it gives CASSRTSGRGNTQYF.